These 23 T cell receptor beta chains share one sample of origin, sequenced in a study of blood T cells in healthy people across ages. A sample-barcoded 5' primer and a J-beta primer mix were used in a second PCR of roughly 7 to 11 cycles. TCRdb re-derived calls from the 5' RACE reads in MiXCR, one entry per CDR3 protein. The table includes about 970,000 distinct CDR3 sequences, roughly half detected once. Specimen: blood. Receptor source: a woman aged 60-75 years in good health.

This sequence joins TRBV27 and TRBJ2-1; a possible D gene is TRBD2 (6 bases). This CDR3 region has 14 residues. V was cut by 8 bases and J by 7 bases, with 18 bases left in between. Looked up from germline, CDR1 is MNHEY and CDR2 is SMNVEV (reference sequence). CDR3 in DNA: TGTGCCAGCTTTACGGGAGTAAGGCCGAATGAGCAGTTCTTC. This encodes CASFTGVRPNEQFF.

The J gene is TRBJ2-2, the V gene TRBV18; either TRBD1 or TRBD2 may supply D (5 bases each). CDR1 and CDR2 from the germline V gene are KGHSH and LQKENI. There are 15 residues in the CDR3. V dropped 2 bases and J dropped 4 bases, with 11 bases sitting between them. The CDR3 DNA reads TGTGCCAGCTCACCAGTCAGGGACGCCACCGGGGAGCTGTTTTTT. This encodes CASSPVRDATGELFF.

The DNA of the CDR3 is TGCAGTGCTAGGAGGGTCAGTTCTTCGGTATTCGAGCAGTACTTC. It codes for CSARRVSSSVFEQYF. The chain joins TRBV20-1 to TRBJ2-7; TRBD2 might be the D (5 bases). From germline, CDR1 is DFQATT and CDR2 SNEGSKA (reference sequence). Trimming removed 3 bases at V and 6 bases at J, with 21 bases between. CDR3 size: 15 residues.

V is TRBV20-1 and J is TRBJ2-7; D tentatively fits TRBD1 or TRBD2 (6 bases each). The V gene lost 6 bases and the J gene lost 0 bases, with 33 bases spanning the gap. CDR3 size: 20 residues. Looked up from germline, CDR1 is DFQATT and CDR2 is SNEGSKA (reference sequence). For the CDR3, the DNA is TGCAGTGCCCTAGGGTCTTGGGGGCGAATGCGGGAACCAAGCTCCTACGAGCAGTACTTC. Translation: CSALGSWGRMREPSSYEQYF.

The chain has TRBV5-1 and TRBJ2-7; 8 nucleotides line up with TRBD1. The trim removed 2 bases at V and 0 bases at J, leaving 13 bases unmatched. This CDR3 comprises 18 residues. Germline lookup yields CDR1 SGHRS and CDR2 YFSETQ. The CDR3 is CASSFGGGQVFSSYEQYF. CDR3 coding DNA: TGCGCCAGCAGCTTTGGAGGGGGACAGGTTTTTAGCTCCTACGAGCAGTACTTC.

The genes are TRBV7-2 and TRBJ2-1; D is possibly TRBD2 (6 bases). Trimming cost V 1 base and J 2 bases, with 9 bases left between them. Germline CDR1 reads SGHTA; CDR2 reads FQGNSA. The CDR3 covers 15 residues. CDR3 sequence reads: CASSLDGSAYNEQFF. The CDR3 DNA is TGTGCCAGCAGCTTAGACGGGAGTGCCTACAATGAGCAGTTCTTC.

The chain joins TRBV6-5 to TRBJ1-2; D is unclear. This CDR3 has 13 residues. Germline values: CDR1 MNHEY, CDR2 SVGAGI. V lost 6 bases to trimming and J lost 6 bases, with 14 bases between them. The CDR3 sequence: CASRVHGDDGYTF. The CDR3 coding sequence is TGTGCCAGCAGGGTCCACGGGGATGATGGCTACACCTTC.

This clonotype occurred a few times. The chain links TRBV20-1 to TRBJ2-1; TRBD2 is a possible D gene (6 bases). Trimming removed 6 bases from V and 0 bases from J, with 12 bases in between. CDR1 and CDR2 (germline): DFQATT, SNEGSKA (reference sequence). The CDR3 contains 14 residues. The CDR3 DNA reads TGCAGTGCCGAGGGGACTGGCTCCTACAATGAGCAGTTCTTC. Translated, it gives CSAEGTGSYNEQFF.

This clonotype was seen only a few times. The chain recombines TRBV11-3 with TRBJ2-3, with 8 positions matching TRBD2. The germline CDR1 and CDR2 sequences are SGHNT and YENEEA. The CDR3 totals 15 residues. With 5 bases clipped from V and 4 bases from J, the junction kept 8 bases outside the gene matches. CDR3 DNA sequence: TGTGCCAGCAGCCAAGGCGGGAGGAACGCAGATACGCAGTATTTT. Protein sequence: CASSQGGRNADTQYF.

V and J are TRBV9 and TRBJ2-5; D is perhaps TRBD1 (5 bases). With the DNA end fitting TRBJ2-7 better, the J assignment may be wrong. Germline loops: CDR1 SGDLS, CDR2 YYNGEE. The length of the CDR3 is 14 residues. The CDR3 DNA reads as TGTGCCAGCAGCGCCAAATGGGCAGGGCACGAGCAGTACTTC. Its translation is CASSAKWAGHEQYF.

This clonotype was picked up many times. The rearrangement uses TRBV20-1 and TRBJ2-1; 8 bases agree with TRBD2. The CDR3 is 14 amino acids. CDR1 is DFQATT, CDR2 SNEGSKA, per germline (reference sequence). V shed 3 bases, J shed 6 bases, and the junction held 7 bases outside the gene matches. CDR3 region: CSARSGTRPNEQFF. The CDR3 DNA is TGCAGTGCTAGGAGCGGGACTAGGCCCAATGAGCAGTTCTTC.

The chain links TRBV12-3 or TRBV12-4 to TRBJ2-7, with 7 bases matching TRBD2. The CDR3 contains 16 residues. The junction had 10 bases not matched to a gene; V was cut back by 5 bases and J by 0 bases. DNA for the CDR3: TGTGCCAGCAGTCCGTCTACTAGCGTAGCCTCCTACGAGCAGTACTTC. Its protein is CASSPSTSVASYEQYF.

The genes are TRBV20-1 and TRBJ2-7; D perhaps matches TRBD2 (5 bases). The CDR3 has 11 amino acids. Trimming took 6 bases from V and 4 from J, leaving 10 bases between them. Germline values: CDR1 DFQATT, CDR2 SNEGSKA (reference sequence). This CDR3 reads CSADGVYEQYF. The CDR3 DNA sequence: TGCAGTGCCGACGGGGTGTACGAGCAGTACTTC.

The chain uses TRBV28 and TRBJ2-7; 7 positions match TRBD1. Germline CDR1 MDHEN, CDR2 SYDVKM. CDR3 length: 15 amino acids. Trimming at V came to 7 bases and at J to 3 bases, leaving 12 bases not matched to a gene. The CDR3 region is CASTQPTGEFYEQYF. In DNA form, the CDR3 reads TGTGCCAGCACCCAACCCACAGGGGAATTCTACGAGCAGTACTTC.

This clonotype was seen more than once but under ten times. The chain carries TRBV7-3 and TRBJ2-1; 8 bases line up with TRBD1. Trimming cost V 5 bases and J 2 bases; bases outside gene matches: 8. Per the germline V gene, CDR1 is SGHTA and CDR2 is FQGTGA. CDR3 length: 16 residues. CDR3 amino acids: CASSPQGGLTYNEQFF. The CDR3 nucleotides are TGTGCCAGCAGCCCACAGGGGGGACTTACCTACAATGAGCAGTTCTTC.

The chain couples TRBV18 to TRBJ2-6; D is ambiguous. Trimming cost V 3 bases and J 3 bases, with 24 bases left between them. This CDR3 has 20 amino acids. Germline V gene sequence: CDR1 KGHSH, CDR2 LQKENI. The CDR3 nucleotides read TGTGCCAGCTCACCTTGGGCACTCTTGGACCCCCTGGGTGGGGCCAACGTCCTGACTTTC. As protein: CASSPWALLDPLGGANVLTF. Combining the CDR3 with reference TRBV18 and TRBJ2-6 gives the whole variable domain NAGVMQNPRHLVRRRGQEARLRCSPMKGHSHVYWYRQLPEEGLKFMVYLQKENIIDESGMPKERFSAEFPKEGPSILRIQQVVRGDSAAYFCASSPWALLDPLGGANVLTFGAGSRLTVL.

The chain links TRBV29-1 to TRBJ2-5, with TRBD2 matching over 11 bases. The CDR3 spans 13 residues. Germline loops: CDR1 SQVTM, CDR2 ANQGSEA. With 4 bases clipped from V and 5 bases from J, the junction kept 3 bases outside the gene matches. The CDR3 nucleotides are TGCAGCGTTGTACTAGCGGGAGTTGAGACCCAGTACTTC. The encoded protein is CSVVLAGVETQYF.

V and J are TRBV11-1 and TRBJ2-7; TRBD2 matches at 9 bases. Per germline, CDR1 SGHAT and CDR2 FQDESV (reference sequence). V shed 4 bases and J 5 bases; nucleotides not matched to a gene: 6. CDR3 length: 14 residues. CDR3 amino acids: CASSSSGNRNEQYF. CDR3 DNA sequence: TGTGCCAGCAGCTCTAGCGGGAATCGGAACGAGCAGTACTTC.

The J gene is TRBJ2-7, the V gene TRBV6-1; D possibly corresponds to TRBD1 (6 bases). The V and J ends lost 8 bases and 3 bases respectively, with 14 bases between them. Germline CDR1 MNHNS, CDR2 SASEGT. The CDR3 contains 13 residues. The CDR3 bases are TGTGCCAGCGAGGGCCAGGGGATCTACGAGCAGTACTTC. Its protein is CASEGQGIYEQYF.

The genes are TRBV28 and TRBJ1-5; 8 positions agree with TRBD1. V was clipped by 6 bases and J by 9 bases; unmatched bases: 7. The CDR3 is 13 amino acids. Germline-derived CDR1 and CDR2 are MDHEN and SYDVKM. CDR3 nucleotides: TGTGCCAGCAGAACAGGGGGACAACGGCCCCAGCATTTT. Protein product: CASRTGGQRPQHF.

The gene calls are TRBV6-1 and TRBJ2-1, with TRBD2 matching over 13 bases. The J segment lost 4 bases and the V segment lost 6 bases, leaving 12 bases of the junction unmatched. The CDR3 totals 18 residues. Germline V CDR1 and CDR2: MNHNS, SASEGT. The CDR3 bases are TGTGCCAGCAGCCACGCGGGACTAGCGGGGCACTCTTACAATGAGCAGTTCTTC. Residues: CASSHAGLAGHSYNEQFF.

The sample holds many counts of this clonotype. The V and J genes are TRBV20-1 and TRBJ2-7; D is possibly TRBD1 or TRBD2 (6 bases each). CDR1 DFQATT and CDR2 SNEGSKA come from the germline V gene (reference sequence). The CDR3 covers 11 residues. CDR3 coding DNA: TGCAGCGGGGGACATGACTACGAGCAGTACTTC. Protein: CSGGHDYEQYF.

This chain joins TRBV9 and TRBJ2-7; TRBD2 matches 8 bases. V shed 3 bases and J 6 bases; nucleotides not matched to a gene: 5. The length of the CDR3 is 13 residues. CDR1 and CDR2 from the germline V gene are SGDLS and YYNGEE. CDR3 loop: CASSAGGGGEQYF. CDR3 nucleotide sequence: TGTGCCAGCAGCGCGGGAGGGGGTGGCGAGCAGTACTTC.